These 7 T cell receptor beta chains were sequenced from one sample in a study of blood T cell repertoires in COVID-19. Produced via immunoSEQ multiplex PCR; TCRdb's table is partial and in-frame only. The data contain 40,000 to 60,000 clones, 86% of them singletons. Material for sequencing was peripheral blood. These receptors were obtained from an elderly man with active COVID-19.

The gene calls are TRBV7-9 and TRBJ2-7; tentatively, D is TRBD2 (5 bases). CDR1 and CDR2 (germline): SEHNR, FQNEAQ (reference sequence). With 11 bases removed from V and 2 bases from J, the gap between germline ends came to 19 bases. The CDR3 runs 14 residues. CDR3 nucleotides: TGTGCCGTGGACTTCCGATTAGACACCTACGAGCAGTACTTC. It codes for CAVDFRLDTYEQYF.

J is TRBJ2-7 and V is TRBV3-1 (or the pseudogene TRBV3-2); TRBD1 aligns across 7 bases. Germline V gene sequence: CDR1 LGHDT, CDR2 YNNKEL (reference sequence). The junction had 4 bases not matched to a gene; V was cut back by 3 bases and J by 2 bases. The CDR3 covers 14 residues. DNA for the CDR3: TGTGCCAGCAGCCAGACAGGGCCTACCTACGAGCAGTACTTC. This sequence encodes CASSQTGPTYEQYF.

In nucleotides, the CDR3 is TGTGCCACCAGTGGGTCAGGGGGAAACATTCAGTACTTC. It codes for CATSGSGGNIQYF. The chain uses TRBV24-1 and TRBJ2-4; the match to TRBD1 covers 7 bases. Looked up from germline, CDR1 is KGHDR and CDR2 is SFDVKD. The CDR3 totals 13 residues. V dropped 5 bases and J dropped 6; count of bases not matched to a gene: 3.

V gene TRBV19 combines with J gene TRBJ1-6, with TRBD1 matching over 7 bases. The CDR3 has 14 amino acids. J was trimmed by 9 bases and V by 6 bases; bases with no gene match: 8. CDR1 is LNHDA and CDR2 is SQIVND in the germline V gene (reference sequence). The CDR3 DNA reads TGTGCCAGTAGCGTCGGACAGGATTTTTCACCCCTCCACTTT. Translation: CASSVGQDFSPLHF.

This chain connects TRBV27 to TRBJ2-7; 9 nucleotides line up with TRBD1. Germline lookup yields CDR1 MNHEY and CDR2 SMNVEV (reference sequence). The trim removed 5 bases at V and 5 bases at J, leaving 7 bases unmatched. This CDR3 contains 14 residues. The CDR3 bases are TGTGCCAGCAGTCCTACACAGGGGGCGAACGAGCAGTACTTC. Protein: CASSPTQGANEQYF.

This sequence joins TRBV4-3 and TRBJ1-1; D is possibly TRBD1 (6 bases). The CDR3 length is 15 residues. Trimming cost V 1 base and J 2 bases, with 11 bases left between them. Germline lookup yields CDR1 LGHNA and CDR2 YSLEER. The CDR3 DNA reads TGCGCCAGCAGCCAAGTCTCGGACAGAAACACTGAAGCTTTCTTT. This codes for CASSQVSDRNTEAFF.

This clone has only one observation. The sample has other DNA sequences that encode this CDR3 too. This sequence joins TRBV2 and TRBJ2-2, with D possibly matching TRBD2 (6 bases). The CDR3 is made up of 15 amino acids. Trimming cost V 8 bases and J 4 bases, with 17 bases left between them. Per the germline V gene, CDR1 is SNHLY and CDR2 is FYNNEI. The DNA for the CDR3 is TGTGCCAGCCGACTATTGGATAGCGGCACCGGGGAGCTGTTTTTT. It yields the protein CASRLLDSGTGELFF.